Below, 20 T cell receptor beta chains from the same sample are listed, as sequenced in a study of T cell repertoires in cytomegalovirus infection. In TCRdb, the reads were re-called with MiXCR into one record per CDR3 protein. This table has 150,000 to 160,000 distinct CDR3 sequences, about a quarter appearing once. Input material: PBMCs. These receptors originate from a human donor in good health (CMV status not recorded). Some clones in this sample may be carry-over from other donors' samples.

In this sample, this clonotype turned up a few times. CDR3 bases: TGCGCCAGCAGTCAATCGAGGGAATCGGGTCAGCCCCAGCATTTT. This codes for CASSQSRESGQPQHF. The V call is TRBV23-1, the J call TRBJ1-5, with D uncertain. TRBV23-1 is assigned to the ORF class and has an uncertain function. The CDR3 consists of 15 residues. Trimming cost V 0 bases and J 6 bases, with 12 bases left between them.

This clonotype came up a few times. The genes are TRBV6-5 and TRBJ1-6; 10 nucleotides agree with TRBD1. CDR1 is MNHEY, CDR2 SVGAGI, per germline. V shed 2 bases and J 6 bases; nucleotides not matched to a gene: 4. The CDR3 contains 16 residues. CDR3 protein: CASSYDRGQGNSPLHF. The CDR3 bases are TGTGCCAGCAGTTACGACAGGGGGCAAGGTAATTCACCCCTCCACTTT.

As to this clonotype: A read error is possible here, since a much larger clone lies one base away. This chain connects TRBV2 to TRBJ2-6; D remains ambiguous. The V end lost 6 bases, the J end lost 0 bases, and 3 bases lay between the germline ends. Germline V CDR1 and CDR2: SNHLY, FYNNEI. The CDR3 contains 13 residues. CDR3 region: CASRASGANVLTF. The CDR3 nucleotides are TGTGCCAGCAGGGCCTCTGGGGCCAACGTCCTGACTTTC.

The gene calls are TRBV20-1 and TRBJ2-7; D not certain. Trimming took 6 bases from V and 3 from J, leaving 18 bases between them. There are 14 residues in the CDR3. Germline loops: CDR1 DFQATT, CDR2 SNEGSKA (reference sequence). CDR3 DNA sequence: TGCAGTGCGGTTTTTAAGGGTTTCAGCTACGAGCAGTACTTC. Translating gives CSAVFKGFSYEQYF.

A few counts support this clonotype. The chain is built from TRBV12-3 or TRBV12-4 and TRBJ2-7; D gene uncertain. The ends were cut back, 2 bases at V and 5 bases at J, with 7 bases in the middle. The CDR3 spans 12 residues. In nucleotides, the CDR3 is TGTGCCAGCAGTTTAAGTGTGGACGAGCAGTACTTC. It encodes CASSLSVDEQYF.

This clonotype was picked up many times. The chain combines TRBV19 with TRBJ2-3, with 7 bases fitting TRBD2. The CDR3 length is 16 residues. V lost 9 bases, J lost 0 bases, and 12 bases stayed unmatched. Germline V gives CDR1 LNHDA, CDR2 SQIVND (reference sequence). The CDR3 reads CASTNRGRTSTDTQYF. The CDR3 DNA is TGTGCCAGCACCAATCGCGGGAGAACTAGCACAGATACGCAGTATTTT.

This chain uses TRBV9 with TRBJ2-3; a weak D match, TRBD1 (5 bases). CDR1 SGDLS and CDR2 YYNGEE come from the germline V gene. V was trimmed by 5 bases and J by 4 bases, leaving 14 bases between them. CDR3 length: 14 amino acids. CDR3 in DNA: TGTGCCAGCAGTAAAGGGGTAGGGGCAGATACGCAGTATTTT. Encoded protein: CASSKGVGADTQYF.

This chain joins TRBV25-1 and TRBJ1-1; TRBD1 agrees at 8 bases. Germline CDR1 reads MGHDK; CDR2 reads SYGVNS. The length of the CDR3 is 14 residues. V was clipped by 6 bases and J by 1 base; unmatched bases: 4. In DNA form, the CDR3 reads TGTGCCAGCAGGGGGACAGGAGGGAACACTGAAGCTTTCTTT. Amino acids: CASRGTGGNTEAFF.

The V call is TRBV28, the J call TRBJ1-6, with unresolved D. The germline gives CDR1 MDHEN, CDR2 SYDVKM. This CDR3 is 17 amino acids long. With 8 bases removed from V and 2 bases from J, the gap between germline ends came to 19 bases. The DNA for the CDR3 is TGTGCCAGCCGATCGGGCAGCTCAGGAACCTATAATTCACCCCTCCACTTT. Protein product: CASRSGSSGTYNSPLHF.

J is TRBJ2-7 and V is TRBV5-6, with D unresolved. Trimming shortened V by 4 bases and J by 3 bases, and 17 bases separated the two germline ends. The CDR3 covers 15 residues. The germline V gene encodes CDR1 SGHDT and CDR2 YYEEEE. As DNA, the CDR3 is TGTGCCAGCAGCGCTGGACGGCGCCATGGCTACGAGCAGTACTTC. Protein: CASSAGRRHGYEQYF.

This clonotype was seen at least ten times. The rearrangement uses TRBV5-4 and TRBJ2-1, with D tentatively TRBD1 (6 bases). V shed 4 bases and J shed 1 base, with 9 bases lying between them. The length of the CDR3 is 14 residues. From germline, CDR1 is SGHNT and CDR2 YYREEE (reference sequence). CDR3 sequence: CASSLRGSYNEQFF. CDR3 in DNA: TGTGCCAGCAGCCTCAGGGGTTCCTACAATGAGCAGTTCTTC.

V gene TRBV25-1 combines with J gene TRBJ1-2, with unresolved D. CDR1 is MGHDK and CDR2 is SYGVNS in the germline V gene. V shed 1 base and J shed 8 bases, with 14 bases lying between them. The CDR3 sequence is 14 residues long. The CDR3 loop is CASSESGPGGGYTF. The CDR3, as DNA: TGTGCCAGCAGTGAATCGGGCCCGGGAGGCGGCTACACCTTC.

This clonotype was found a few times. The rearrangement links TRBV7-6 to TRBJ2-3; D remains ambiguous. Germline V lookup: CDR1 SGHVS, CDR2 FNYEAQ. V lost 5 bases to trimming and J lost 1 base, with 16 bases between them. The CDR3 is made up of 16 amino acids. The CDR3 coding sequence is TGTGCCAGCAGCCCCTACACGGTTAGGGGCACAGATACGCAGTATTTT. As protein: CASSPYTVRGTDTQYF.

The V gene is TRBV19, the J gene TRBJ2-2; 14 positions match TRBD2. Germline CDR1 and CDR2: LNHDA and SQIVND (reference sequence). Trimming cost V 0 bases and J 4 bases; bases outside gene matches: 10. The CDR3 length is 20 residues. The DNA for the CDR3 is TGTGCCAGTAGTATAGACAAAGCCGGGACTAGCGGGAGAATCACCGGGGAGCTGTTTTTT. Translating it yields CASSIDKAGTSGRITGELFF.

Ten or more counts support this clonotype. The chain combines TRBV28 with TRBJ2-7; 8 bases agree with TRBD2. The CDR3 totals 14 residues. From germline, CDR1 is MDHEN and CDR2 SYDVKM. V was pared by 6 bases and J by 1 base, with 5 bases of the junction left unmatched. Written as DNA, the CDR3 is TGTGCCAGCAGCCAACGGGGGGGATCCTACGAGCAGTACTTC. It translates to CASSQRGGSYEQYF.

The CDR3 DNA is TGTGCCAGCAGCTTGGGCGGGAGATCGAACACCGGGGAGCTGTTTTTT. Translating it yields CASSLGGRSNTGELFF. V is TRBV5-4 and J is TRBJ2-2; 7 bases are shared with TRBD2. The CDR3 is 16 amino acids. Germline loops: CDR1 SGHNT, CDR2 YYREEE (reference sequence). The J segment lost 0 bases and the V segment lost 0 bases, leaving 2 bases of the junction unmatched.

The V and J genes are TRBV6-5 and TRBJ1-6; D unclear. Trimming pared 2 bases from V and 7 bases from J, leaving 12 bases between. Germline CDR1 MNHEY, CDR2 SVGAGI. This CDR3 is 15 amino acids long. In DNA, the CDR3 is TGTGCCAGCAGTTACAGCAGGTTGGGGAATTCACCCCTCCACTTT. This codes for CASSYSRLGNSPLHF.

This clonotype was recorded a few times. The rearrangement links TRBV11-1 to TRBJ2-1; maybe TRBD2 (5 bases). V lost 1 base, J lost 2 bases, and 9 bases lay in between. The CDR3 has 15 amino acids. CDR1 is SGHAT and CDR2 is FQDESV in the germline V gene (reference sequence). Here the CDR3 DNA reads TGTGCCAGCAGCTTAGTAAGGACTCCCTACAATGAGCAGTTCTTC. Its protein is CASSLVRTPYNEQFF. The full variable domain, its missing parts supplied by reference TRBV11-1 and TRBJ2-1, is EAEVAQSPRYKITEKSQAVAFWCDPISGHATLYWYRQILGQGPELLVQFQDESVVDDSQLPKDRFSAERLKGVDSTLKIQPAELGDSAMYLCASSLVRTPYNEQFFGPGTRLTVL.

This chain joins TRBV29-1 and TRBJ2-2; 8 bases are a match to TRBD1. The V gene's germline CDR1 is SQVTM and CDR2 ANQGSEA. The CDR3 has 14 residues. V gave up 6 bases and J gave up 3 bases; unmatched junction bases: 6. CDR3 amino acids: CSVGQGVHTGELFF. The CDR3 coding sequence is TGCAGCGTAGGACAGGGAGTCCACACCGGGGAGCTGTTTTTT.

This clonotype has at least ten counts. The chain links TRBV7-3 to TRBJ2-1; 7 bases fit TRBD2. CDR1 is SGHTA and CDR2 is FQGTGA in the germline V gene. After removal of 3 bases from V and 5 bases from J, the junction contained 4 bases not matched to a gene. The CDR3 loop spans 14 amino acids. The CDR3 nucleotides read TGTGCCAGCAGCTTGAGCGGGGTAGACAATGAGCAGTTCTTC. Amino acid sequence: CASSLSGVDNEQFF.